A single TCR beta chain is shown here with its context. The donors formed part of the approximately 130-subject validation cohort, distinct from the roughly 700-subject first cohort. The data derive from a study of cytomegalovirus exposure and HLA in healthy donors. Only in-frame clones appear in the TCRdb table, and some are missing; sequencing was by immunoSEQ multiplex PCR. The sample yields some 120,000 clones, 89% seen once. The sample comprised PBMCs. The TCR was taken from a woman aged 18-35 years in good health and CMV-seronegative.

CDR3 in DNA: TGTGCCAGTACCTCACAGGGATACGAGCAGTACTTC. Its protein product is CASTSQGYEQYF. V and J are TRBV27 and TRBJ2-7, with a tentative D call TRBD1 (6 bases). Germline assignment: CDR1 MNHEY and CDR2 SMNVEV (reference sequence). The CDR3 runs to 12 residues. The V gene lost 9 bases and the J gene lost 4 bases, with 13 bases spanning the gap.